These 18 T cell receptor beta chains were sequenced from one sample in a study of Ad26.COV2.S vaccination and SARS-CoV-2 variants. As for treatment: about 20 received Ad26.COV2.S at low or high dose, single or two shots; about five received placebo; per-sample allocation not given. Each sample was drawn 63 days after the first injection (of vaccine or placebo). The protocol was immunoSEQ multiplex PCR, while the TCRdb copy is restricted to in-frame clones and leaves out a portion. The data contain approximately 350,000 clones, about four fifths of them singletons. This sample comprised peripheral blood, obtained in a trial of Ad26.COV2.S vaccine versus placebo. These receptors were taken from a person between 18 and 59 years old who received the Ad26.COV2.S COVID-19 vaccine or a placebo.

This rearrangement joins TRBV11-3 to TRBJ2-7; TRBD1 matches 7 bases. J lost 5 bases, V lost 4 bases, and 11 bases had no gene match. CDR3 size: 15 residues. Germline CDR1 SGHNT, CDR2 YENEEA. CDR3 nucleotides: TGTGCCAGCAGCTCTAACCCCGGGACAGCTAACGAGCAGTACTTC. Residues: CASSSNPGTANEQYF.

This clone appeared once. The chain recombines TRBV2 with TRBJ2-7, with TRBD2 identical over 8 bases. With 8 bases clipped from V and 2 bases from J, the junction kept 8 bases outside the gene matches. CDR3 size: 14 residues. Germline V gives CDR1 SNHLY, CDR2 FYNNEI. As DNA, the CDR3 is TGTGCCAGCGACAGCGGGGGTCCTACCTACGAGCAGTACTTC. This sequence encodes CASDSGGPTYEQYF. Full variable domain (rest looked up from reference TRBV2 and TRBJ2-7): EPEVTQTPSHQVTQMGQEVILRCVPISNHLYFYWYRQILGQKVEFLVSFYNNEISEKSEIFDDQFSVERPDGSNFTLKIRSTKLEDSAMYFCASDSGGPTYEQYFGPGTRLTVT.

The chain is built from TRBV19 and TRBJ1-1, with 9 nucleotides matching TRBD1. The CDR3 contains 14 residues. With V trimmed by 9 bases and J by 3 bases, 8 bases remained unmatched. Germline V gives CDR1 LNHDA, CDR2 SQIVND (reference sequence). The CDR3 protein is CASGETGGYTEAFF. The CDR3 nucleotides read TGTGCCAGCGGAGAAACAGGGGGCTACACTGAAGCTTTCTTT.

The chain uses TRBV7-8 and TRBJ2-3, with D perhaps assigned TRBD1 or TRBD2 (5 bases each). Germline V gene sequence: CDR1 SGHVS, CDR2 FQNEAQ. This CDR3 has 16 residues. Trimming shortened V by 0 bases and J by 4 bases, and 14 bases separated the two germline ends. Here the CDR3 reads CASSLARDLRADTQYF. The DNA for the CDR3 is TGTGCCAGCAGCTTAGCCCGGGACCTTAGGGCAGATACGCAGTATTTT.

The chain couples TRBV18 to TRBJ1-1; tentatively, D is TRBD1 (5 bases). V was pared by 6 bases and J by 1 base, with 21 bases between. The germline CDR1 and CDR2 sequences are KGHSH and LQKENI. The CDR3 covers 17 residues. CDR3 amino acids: CASSPPSGRAGNTEAFF. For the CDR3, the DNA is TGTGCCAGCTCGCCCCCGTCAGGGCGCGCCGGGAACACTGAAGCTTTCTTT. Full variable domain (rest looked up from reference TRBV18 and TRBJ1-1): NAGVMQNPRHLVRRRGQEARLRCSPMKGHSHVYWYRQLPEEGLKFMVYLQKENIIDESGMPKERFSAEFPKEGPSILRIQQVVRGDSAAYFCASSPPSGRAGNTEAFFGQGTRLTVV.

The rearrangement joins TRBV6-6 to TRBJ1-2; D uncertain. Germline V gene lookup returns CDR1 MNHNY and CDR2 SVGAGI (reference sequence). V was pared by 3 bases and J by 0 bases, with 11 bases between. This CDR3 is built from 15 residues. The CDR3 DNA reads TGTGCCAGCAGTTATGGGTCCGGATCTAACTATGGCTACACCTTC. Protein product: CASSYGSGSNYGYTF.

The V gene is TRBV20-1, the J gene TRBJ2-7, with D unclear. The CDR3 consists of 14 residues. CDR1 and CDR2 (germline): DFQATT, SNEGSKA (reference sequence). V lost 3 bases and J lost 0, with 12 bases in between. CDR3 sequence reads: CSASGTPSSYEQYF. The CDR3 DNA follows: TGCAGTGCTAGTGGCACGCCGAGCTCCTACGAGCAGTACTTC.

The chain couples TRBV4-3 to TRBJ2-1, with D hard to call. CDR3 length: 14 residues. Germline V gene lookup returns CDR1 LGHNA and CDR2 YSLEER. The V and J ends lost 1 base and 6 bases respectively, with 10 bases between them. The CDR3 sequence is CASSQAPPANEQFF. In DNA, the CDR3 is TGCGCCAGCAGCCAAGCGCCCCCAGCCAATGAGCAGTTCTTC.

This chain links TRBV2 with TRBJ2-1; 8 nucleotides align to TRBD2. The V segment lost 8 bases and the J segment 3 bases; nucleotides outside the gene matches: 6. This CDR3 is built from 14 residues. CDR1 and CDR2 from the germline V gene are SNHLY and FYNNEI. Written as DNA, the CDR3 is TGTGCCAGCTTACGGGGGGGGCTCTACAATGAGCAGTTCTTC. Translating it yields CASLRGGLYNEQFF.

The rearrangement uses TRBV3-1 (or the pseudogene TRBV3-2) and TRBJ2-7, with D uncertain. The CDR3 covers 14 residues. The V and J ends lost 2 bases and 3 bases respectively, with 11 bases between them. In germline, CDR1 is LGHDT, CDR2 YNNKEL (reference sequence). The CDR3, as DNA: TGTGCCAGCAGCCAATGGCGGTCACGCTACGAGCAGTACTTC. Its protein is CASSQWRSRYEQYF.

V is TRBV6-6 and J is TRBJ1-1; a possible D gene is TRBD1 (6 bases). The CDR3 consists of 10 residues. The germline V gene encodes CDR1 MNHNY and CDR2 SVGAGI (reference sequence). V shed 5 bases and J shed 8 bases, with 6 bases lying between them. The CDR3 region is CASSDREAFF. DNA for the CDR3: TGTGCCAGCAGTGACAGGGAAGCTTTCTTT.

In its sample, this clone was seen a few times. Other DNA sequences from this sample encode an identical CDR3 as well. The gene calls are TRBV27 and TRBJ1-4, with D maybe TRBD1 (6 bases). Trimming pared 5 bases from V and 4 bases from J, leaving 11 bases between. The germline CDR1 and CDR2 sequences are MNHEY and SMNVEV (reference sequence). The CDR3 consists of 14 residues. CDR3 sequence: CASSGTGLNEKLFF. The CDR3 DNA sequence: TGTGCCAGCAGTGGTACAGGGCTTAATGAAAAACTGTTTTTT. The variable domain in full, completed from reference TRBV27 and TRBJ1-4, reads EAQVTQNPRYLITVTGKKLTVTCSQNMNHEYMSWYRQDPGLGLRQIYYSMNVEVTDKGDVPEGYKVSRKEKRNFPLILESPSPNQTSLYFCASSGTGLNEKLFFGSGTQLSVL.

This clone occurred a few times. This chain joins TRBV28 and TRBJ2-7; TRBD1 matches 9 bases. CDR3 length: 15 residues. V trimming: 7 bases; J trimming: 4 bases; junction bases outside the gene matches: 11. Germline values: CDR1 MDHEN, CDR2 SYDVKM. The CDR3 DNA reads TGTGCCAGCACCCCGCGGGGGACAGGGAAGTACGAGCAGTACTTC. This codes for CASTPRGTGKYEQYF.

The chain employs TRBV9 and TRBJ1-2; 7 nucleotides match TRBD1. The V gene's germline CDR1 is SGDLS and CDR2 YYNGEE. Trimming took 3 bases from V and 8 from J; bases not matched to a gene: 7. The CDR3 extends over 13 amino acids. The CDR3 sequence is CASSGQGLGGYTF. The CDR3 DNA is TGTGCCAGCAGCGGACAGGGCCTTGGCGGCTACACCTTC. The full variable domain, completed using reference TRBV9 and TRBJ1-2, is DSGVTQTPKHLITATGQRVTLRCSPRSGDLSVYWYQQSLDQGLQFLIQYYNGEERAKGNILERFSAQQFPDLHSELNLSSLELGDSALYFCASSGQGLGGYTFGSGTRLTVV.

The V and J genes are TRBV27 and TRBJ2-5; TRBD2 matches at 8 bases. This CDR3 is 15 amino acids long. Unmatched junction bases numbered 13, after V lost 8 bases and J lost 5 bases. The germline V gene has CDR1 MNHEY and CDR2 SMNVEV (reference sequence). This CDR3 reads CASSTGTRPLETQYF. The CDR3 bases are TGTGCCAGCTCCACCGGGACTAGACCTTTGGAGACCCAGTACTTC.

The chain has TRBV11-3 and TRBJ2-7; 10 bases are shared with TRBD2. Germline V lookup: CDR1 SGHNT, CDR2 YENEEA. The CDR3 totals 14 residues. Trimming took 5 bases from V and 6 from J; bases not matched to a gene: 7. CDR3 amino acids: CASSLSSGSGEQYF. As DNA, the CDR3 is TGTGCCAGCAGCCTCTCTAGCGGGAGTGGCGAGCAGTACTTC. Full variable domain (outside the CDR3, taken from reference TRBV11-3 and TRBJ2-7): EAGVVQSPRYKIIEKKQPVAFWCNPISGHNTLYWYLQNLGQGPELLIRYENEEAVDDSQLPKDRFSAERLKGVDSTLKIQPAELGDSAVYLCASSLSSGSGEQYFGPGTRLTVT.

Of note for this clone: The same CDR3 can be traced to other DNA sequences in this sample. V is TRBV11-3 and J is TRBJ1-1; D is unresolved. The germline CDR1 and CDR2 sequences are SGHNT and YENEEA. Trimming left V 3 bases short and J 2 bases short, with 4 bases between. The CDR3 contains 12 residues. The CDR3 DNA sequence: TGTGCCAGCAGCTTCCTCAACACTGAAGCTTTCTTT. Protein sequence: CASSFLNTEAFF.

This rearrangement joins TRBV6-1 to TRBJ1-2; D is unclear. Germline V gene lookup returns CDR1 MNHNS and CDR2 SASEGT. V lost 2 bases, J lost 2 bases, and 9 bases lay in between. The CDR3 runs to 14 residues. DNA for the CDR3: TGTGCCAGCAGTGAACGGGCCGGCAACTATGGCTACACCTTC. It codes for CASSERAGNYGYTF.